These 27 T cell receptor beta chains were sequenced from one sample in a study of blood T cell repertoires in COVID-19. Method: immunoSEQ multiplex PCR; TCRdb's copy keeps in-frame clones and lacks some. The sample carries 65,000 to 85,000 clones, roughly 84% recorded once. The sample consisted of peripheral blood. The receptors originated from a woman younger than 30 with acute or convalescent COVID-19.

V and J are TRBV29-1 and TRBJ1-2, with 9 positions matching TRBD1. Germline V gene lookup returns CDR1 SQVTM and CDR2 ANQGSEA. The CDR3 runs to 11 residues. V dropped 7 bases and J dropped 8; count of bases not matched to a gene: 5. CDR3 sequence reads: CSAEDRGGYTF. In DNA form, the CDR3 reads TGCAGCGCGGAGGACAGGGGAGGCTACACCTTC.

This clone has just one count. The chain recombines TRBV7-9 with TRBJ1-3; 9 bases are a match to TRBD1. With 5 bases clipped from V and 5 bases from J, the junction kept 10 bases outside the gene matches. Germline values: CDR1 SEHNR, CDR2 FQNEAQ (reference sequence). There are 16 residues in the CDR3. The CDR3 DNA is TGTGCCAGCAGCCTGTGGGGACAGGGTTATAGAAACACCATATATTTT. Translating it yields CASSLWGQGYRNTIYF.

V and J are TRBV6-5 and TRBJ2-7; TRBD1 agrees at 9 bases. Germline CDR1 MNHEY, CDR2 SVGAGI. V shed 5 bases, J shed 7 bases, and the junction held 12 bases outside the gene matches. This CDR3 region has 15 residues. CDR3 in DNA: TGTGCCAGCAGTACATACAGGGGGCCTCAGGGGGAGCAGTACTTC. Translation gives CASSTYRGPQGEQYF.

The chain recombines TRBV5-1 with TRBJ2-1; D unclear. Trimming removed 3 bases at V and 9 bases at J, with 13 bases between. Germline CDR1 SGHRS, CDR2 YFSETQ. The CDR3 has 13 amino acids. CDR3 sequence (DNA): TGCGCCAGCAGCTCGACGGGTTTAAGTGAGCAGTTCTTC. This encodes CASSSTGLSEQFF.

This chain links TRBV30 with TRBJ2-3; TRBD1 matches at 8 bases. The CDR3 spans 14 residues. Unmatched junction bases numbered 7, after V lost 5 bases and J lost 3 bases. Germline-derived CDR1 and CDR2 are GTSNPN and SVGIG (reference sequence). The CDR3 loop reads CAWGRDRYTDTQYF. The DNA of the CDR3 is TGTGCCTGGGGAAGGGACAGGTATACAGATACGCAGTATTTT.

V usage is TRBV7-9 and J usage is TRBJ1-2; a weak D match, TRBD1 (6 bases). There are 15 residues in the CDR3. V lost 1 base, J lost 4 bases, and 13 bases lay in between. Germline V lookup: CDR1 SEHNR, CDR2 FQNEAQ (reference sequence). CDR3 coding DNA: TGTGCCAGCAGCTTAGGACTAACAGGGAGCTATGGCTACACCTTC. Its translation is CASSLGLTGSYGYTF.

The CDR3 region has the DNA TGTGCCAGCAGTTCCTTAAAGAGATCGAACACTGAAGCTTTCTTT. Translating gives CASSSLKRSNTEAFF. The rearrangement links TRBV14 to TRBJ1-1; no firm D call. Germline lookup yields CDR1 SGHDN and CDR2 FVKESK. CDR3 length equals 15 residues. The V and J ends lost 6 bases and 1 base respectively, with 15 bases between them.

The chain joins TRBV27 to TRBJ1-4; a weak D match, TRBD1 (5 bases). Germline V CDR1 and CDR2: MNHEY, SMNVEV (reference sequence). Trimming took 6 bases from V and 6 from J, leaving 14 bases between them. The CDR3 is made up of 14 amino acids. In DNA, the CDR3 is TGTGCCAGCAGAGGAGCGGGACGTCATGAAAAACTGTTTTTT. Its translation is CASRGAGRHEKLFF.

V is TRBV3-1 (or the pseudogene TRBV3-2) and J is TRBJ2-1; 9 nucleotides match TRBD2. Germline trimming cut 1 base from V and 6 bases from J; bases unmatched to any gene: 4. Germline-derived CDR1 and CDR2 are LGHDT and YNNKEL (reference sequence). The CDR3 consists of 15 residues. The CDR3 sequence is CASSQVAGESNEQFF. In DNA form, the CDR3 reads TGTGCCAGCAGCCAAGTAGCGGGAGAATCCAATGAGCAGTTCTTC.

The rearrangement joins TRBV30 to TRBJ1-1; TRBD1 aligns across 7 bases. Germline-derived CDR1 and CDR2 are GTSNPN and SVGIG (reference sequence). With V trimmed by 7 bases and J by 7 bases, 12 bases remained unmatched. The CDR3 has 13 amino acids. CDR3 protein: CASLGAGGSEAFF. The CDR3 nucleotides read TGTGCCTCCCTGGGGGCAGGGGGAAGTGAAGCTTTCTTT.

The V gene is TRBV30, the J gene TRBJ1-3; TRBD1 aligns across 7 bases. This CDR3 comprises 15 residues. V shed 0 bases, J shed 0 bases, and the junction held 2 bases outside the gene matches. Germline values: CDR1 GTSNPN, CDR2 SVGIG (reference sequence). CDR3 region: CAWSVTGVSGNTIYF. The CDR3, as DNA: TGTGCCTGGAGTGTCACAGGGGTCTCTGGAAACACCATATATTTT.

The chain couples TRBV18 to TRBJ1-6; 8 positions agree with TRBD1. Germline trimming cut 6 bases from V and 9 bases from J; bases unmatched to any gene: 7. Germline lookup yields CDR1 KGHSH and CDR2 LQKENI. This CDR3 has 14 amino acids. This chain's CDR3 is CASSPDRASSPLHF. CDR3 DNA sequence: TGTGCCAGCTCCCCGGACAGGGCTAGTTCACCCCTCCACTTT.

CDR3 sequence reads: CASSLVADPYNEQFF. Here the CDR3 DNA reads TGCGCCAGCAGCTTGGTGGCTGATCCCTACAATGAGCAGTTCTTC. The chain employs TRBV5-1 and TRBJ2-1; D not resolved. Between the trimmed V and J ends, which lost 0 bases and 2 bases, there was a span of 9 bases. The CDR3 runs to 15 residues. Germline assignment: CDR1 SGHRS and CDR2 YFSETQ.

On this clone itself: The sample holds other DNA sequences that translate to the same CDR3. The chain is built from TRBV7-2 and TRBJ2-1; D possibly corresponds to TRBD2 (5 bases). The V gene's germline CDR1 is SGHTA and CDR2 FQGNSA. Trimming took off 1 base at V and 1 base at J, with 11 bases between the two ends. This CDR3 spans 16 amino acids. The chain's CDR3 is CASSLGSGSSYNEQFF. Here the CDR3 DNA reads TGTGCCAGCAGCTTAGGGAGCGGCTCTTCCTACAATGAGCAGTTCTTC.

V is TRBV18 and J is TRBJ1-2, with D perhaps TRBD1 (5 bases). The germline V gene has CDR1 KGHSH and CDR2 LQKENI. The V end lost 4 bases, the J end lost 1 base, and 10 bases lay between the germline ends. CDR3 length: 14 residues. The CDR3 is CASSLTGVNYGYTF. In nucleotides, the CDR3 is TGTGCCAGCTCACTAACAGGCGTTAACTATGGCTACACCTTC. The full variable domain, completed using reference TRBV18 and TRBJ1-2, is NAGVMQNPRHLVRRRGQEARLRCSPMKGHSHVYWYRQLPEEGLKFMVYLQKENIIDESGMPKERFSAEFPKEGPSILRIQQVVRGDSAAYFCASSLTGVNYGYTFGSGTRLTVV.

This clone came up once. CDR3 in amino acids: CASSLGYEQFF. CDR3 nucleotide sequence: TGTGCCAGCAGTTTGGGCTATGAGCAGTTCTTC. This chain joins TRBV28 and TRBJ2-1; D is unresolved. CDR1 and CDR2 (germline): MDHEN, SYDVKM. This CDR3 spans 11 amino acids. The V gene lost 3 bases and the J gene lost 8 bases, with 5 bases spanning the gap.

The gene calls are TRBV6-5 and TRBJ1-6, with 9 bases lining up with TRBD1. This CDR3 region has 15 residues. Germline lookup yields CDR1 MNHEY and CDR2 SVGAGI. J lost 9 bases, V lost 5 bases, and 8 bases had no gene match. The CDR3 is CASSRGTGIGSPLHF. Written as DNA, the CDR3 is TGTGCCAGCAGTCGCGGGACAGGGATTGGTTCACCCCTCCACTTT.

CDR3 in amino acids: CASSSLGQDRDGYTF. The CDR3, as DNA: TGCGCCAGCAGCTCGCTGGGGCAGGATAGGGATGGCTACACCTTC. V is TRBV5-1 and J is TRBJ1-2, with D maybe TRBD1 (5 bases). Germline assignment: CDR1 SGHRS and CDR2 YFSETQ. With 3 bases removed from V and 6 bases from J, the gap between germline ends came to 18 bases. CDR3 length equals 15 residues.

The chain combines TRBV12-3 or TRBV12-4 with TRBJ2-7; D perhaps matches TRBD2 (6 bases). The CDR3 runs to 12 residues. V lost 2 bases and J lost 6, with 8 bases in between. The CDR3, as DNA: TGTGCCAGCAGTTTATGGCGGGGCGAGCAGTACTTC. This sequence encodes CASSLWRGEQYF.

The chain joins TRBV5-5 to TRBJ2-7, with 8 positions matching TRBD1. The CDR3 sequence is 15 residues long. Losses at the gene ends were 3 bases for V and 2 bases for J; bases not matched to a gene: 7. CDR1 SGHKS and CDR2 YYEKEE come from the germline V gene (reference sequence). The CDR3 region is CASSWSGTGTYEQYF. Here the CDR3 DNA reads TGTGCCAGCAGCTGGTCCGGGACAGGCACCTACGAGCAGTACTTC. The full variable domain, rest sourced from reference TRBV5-5 and TRBJ2-7, is DAGVTQSPTHLIKTRGQQVTLRCSPISGHKSVSWYQQVLGQGPQFIFQYYEKEERGRGNFPDRFSARQFPNYSSELNVNALLLGDSALYLCASSWSGTGTYEQYFGPGTRLTVT.

The chain combines TRBV4-1 with TRBJ2-2; 7 bases are shared with TRBD2. Germline V gene lookup returns CDR1 MGHRA and CDR2 YSYEKL. This CDR3 comprises 15 residues. The V segment lost 0 bases and the J segment 4 bases; nucleotides outside the gene matches: 2. The CDR3 region is CASSQEASGTGELFF. Written as DNA, the CDR3 is TGCGCCAGCAGCCAAGAGGCTAGCGGCACCGGGGAGCTGTTTTTT.

The rearrangement joins TRBV5-6 to TRBJ1-6; D unclear. Germline CDR1 is SGHDT and CDR2 is YYEEEE. CDR3 size: 16 residues. V was pared by 4 bases and J by 6 bases, with 17 bases between. CDR3 DNA: TGTGCCAGCAGCAGATGGTCGCCGGGGTTTAATTCACCCCTCCACTTT. Protein product: CASSRWSPGFNSPLHF.

This chain links TRBV7-9 with TRBJ1-1, with D hard to call. The germline V and J ends were trimmed by 3 bases and 0 bases, with 11 bases remaining between them. The CDR3 consists of 15 residues. Germline V gene sequence: CDR1 SEHNR, CDR2 FQNEAQ (reference sequence). CDR3 loop: CASSFNGRLNTEAFF. CDR3 sequence (DNA): TGTGCCAGCAGCTTTAACGGCAGGCTGAACACTGAAGCTTTCTTT.

This sequence joins TRBV12-3 or TRBV12-4 and TRBJ1-1; 8 nucleotides match TRBD1. There are 12 residues in the CDR3. V shed 5 bases and J 10 bases; nucleotides not matched to a gene: 6. The CDR3 region is CASSRTGSLAFF. The CDR3 DNA is TGTGCCAGCAGTCGGACAGGGTCTTTAGCTTTCTTT.

The J gene is TRBJ2-3, the V gene TRBV4-3, with D unclear. CDR3 length: 11 amino acids. Per germline, CDR1 LGHNA and CDR2 YSLEER. Trimming stripped 4 bases from V and 5 bases from J, with 4 bases between. The CDR3 is CASSRGDTQYF. CDR3 bases: TGCGCCAGCAGCCGCGGAGATACGCAGTATTTT.

The chain joins TRBV6-5 to TRBJ1-6; D is unresolved. In germline, CDR1 is MNHEY, CDR2 SVGAGI. V gave up 0 bases and J gave up 8 bases, with 5 bases separating them. The CDR3 sequence is 13 residues long. CDR3 coding DNA: TGTGCCAGCAGTTACTCCCTCGATTCACCCCTCCACTTT. It yields the protein CASSYSLDSPLHF.

The chain couples TRBV7-9 to TRBJ1-2; 7 bases are a match to TRBD1. CDR1 and CDR2 (germline): SEHNR, FQNEAQ (reference sequence). The CDR3 sequence is 11 residues long. V lost 5 bases, J lost 9 bases, and 3 bases stayed unmatched. The CDR3 DNA is TGTGCCAGCAGCGGGGGACAGCGCTACACCTTC. It encodes CASSGGQRYTF.